The rows below give T cell receptor beta chains drawn from one sample of a study of regulatory T cells in long-lasting Graves disease. A single record per CDR3 protein comes from TCRdb applying MiXCR to the multiplex PCR reads. Of about 380,000 distinct CDR3 sequences in the sample, around 15% were seen once. Sequenced here: peripheral blood mononuclear cells (PBMCs), sampled at new diagnosis, from a patient treated with antithyroid drugs. Receptors were obtained from a female donor with Graves disease. CDR3s include the opening cysteine and the closing phenylalanine or tryptophan. A D gene is named only where the DNA matches it firmly. Rows may omit the clone size; those that give it use once, few, many or a size class.

v_gene	abundance	d_gene	j_gene	CDR3aa	CDR3nt
TRBV20-1	many	TRBD1	TRBJ1-2	CSARDSDRTGGYTF	TGCAGTGCTAGAGATTCGGACAGGACGGGTGGCTACACCTTC
TRBV7-6	many	NA	TRBJ1-3	CASSLARRGGGNTIYF	TGTGCCAGCAGCTTAGCGAGGAGGGGTGGTGGAAACACCATATATTTT
TRBV19	NA	NA	TRBJ2-3	CASSIPGTASTDTQYF	TGTGCCAGTAGTATCCCCGGGACGGCTAGCACAGATACGCAGTATTTT
TRBV5-8	NA	NA	TRBJ1-5	CASSLDYPPGPQHF	TGTGCCAGCAGCTTGGACTATCCCCCGGGGCCCCAGCATTTT
TRBV7-3	many	TRBD1	TRBJ1-1	CASSYNRGRNTEAFF	TGTGCCAGCAGCTACAACAGGGGACGGAACACTGAAGCTTTCTTT
TRBV9	few	TRBD1	TRBJ1-1	CASSEPDRAPSEAFF	TGTGCCAGCAGCGAGCCGGACAGGGCCCCGAGCGAAGCTTTCTTT
TRBV5-1	NA	TRBD2	TRBJ2-3	CASSAGSGGLLQIGDTQYF	TGCGCCAGCAGCGCGGGTAGCGGGGGGCTTCTACAGATCGGAGATACGCAGTATTTT
TRBV5-1	many	TRBD2	TRBJ2-3	CASSARLAYTDTQYF	TGCGCCAGCAGCGCCCGACTAGCATATACGGATACGCAGTATTTT
TRBV19	few	TRBD1	TRBJ2-5	CASSKVTGSSEETQYF	TGTGCCAGTAGCAAAGTGACAGGGTCATCAGAGGAGACCCAGTACTTC
TRBV7-9	few	NA	TRBJ1-4	CASSLIGSAEKLFF	TGTGCCAGCAGCTTAATCGGGTCCGCTGAAAAACTGTTTTTT
TRBV7-2	many	NA	TRBJ2-1	CASSLPGRNEQFF	TGTGCCAGCAGCTTACCGGGGAGGAATGAGCAGTTCTTC
TRBV28	many	TRBD2	TRBJ2-5	CASSLPSGRFQETQYF	TGTGCCAGCAGCCTACCTAGCGGGAGGTTCCAAGAGACCCAGTACTTC
TRBV11-2	many	TRBD2	TRBJ2-3	CASSFPLGLAGGGMITDTQYF	TGTGCCAGCAGCTTCCCGCTCGGACTAGCGGGGGGGGGTATGATCACAGATACGCAGTATTTT
TRBV6-1	many	NA	TRBJ2-2	CASSEGRANTGELFF	TGTGCCAGCAGTGAAGGGAGGGCGAACACCGGGGAGCTGTTTTTT
TRBV27	NA	TRBD2	TRBJ2-3	CASRRGGLAGEDTQYF	TGTGCCAGCAGGAGGGGGGGACTAGCGGGTGAAGATACGCAGTATTTT
TRBV29-1	many	NA	TRBJ1-4	CSVETGSEKLFF	TGCAGCGTTGAGACAGGTTCTGAAAAACTGTTTTTT
TRBV12-3/TRBV12-4	many	NA	TRBJ2-5	CASGARVGTQYF	TGTGCCAGCGGGGCTCGTGTGGGGACCCAGTACTTC
TRBV7-2	many	TRBD2	TRBJ2-7	CASSLGPGLAGGYEQYF	TGTGCCAGCAGCTTAGGGCCGGGACTAGCGGGGGGATACGAGCAGTACTTC
TRBV20-1	NA	NA	TRBJ1-3	CSAPGHNSGNTIYF	TGCAGTGCTCCGGGACACAACTCTGGAAACACCATATATTTT
TRBV4-3	many	NA	TRBJ1-1	CASSQDHTEAFF	TGCGCCAGCAGCCAAGACCACACTGAAGCTTTCTTT
TRBV6-1	few	NA	TRBJ1-6	CASGPVDSPLHF	TGTGCCAGTGGACCCGTGGATTCACCCCTCCACTTT
TRBV19	few	TRBD2	TRBJ2-2	CASTTITPGLAVGELFF	TGTGCCAGTACCACCATAACCCCGGGACTAGCGGTCGGGGAGCTGTTTTTT
TRBV18	few	NA	TRBJ2-1	CASSPPGTSNEQFF	TGTGCCAGCTCACCTCCGGGGACCTCGAATGAGCAGTTCTTC
TRBV6-1	many	NA	TRBJ2-3	CASSTSLTRLTDTQYF	TGTGCCAGCAGTACCTCCCTCACTCGACTCACAGATACGCAGTATTTT
TRBV20-1	many	NA	TRBJ1-1	CSARPPGYTEAFF	TGCAGTGCTAGACCCCCGGGTTACACTGAAGCTTTCTTT
TRBV20-1	many	TRBD1	TRBJ1-2	CSASPDRLDGGYTF	TGCAGTGCTAGCCCGGACAGGTTGGATGGAGGCTACACCTTC
TRBV12-3/TRBV12-4	many	NA	TRBJ2-7	CASSFSRGIHEQYF	TGTGCCAGCAGTTTTTCCCGAGGGATCCACGAGCAGTACTTC
TRBV12-3/TRBV12-4	NA	TRBD1	TRBJ1-6	CASALNRGQDSPLHF	TGTGCCAGCGCCTTAAACAGGGGTCAAGATTCACCCCTCCACTTT
TRBV3-1	many	NA	TRBJ2-1	CASSLGTSYNEQFF	TGTGCCAGCAGCCTGGGGACCTCCTACAATGAGCAGTTCTTC